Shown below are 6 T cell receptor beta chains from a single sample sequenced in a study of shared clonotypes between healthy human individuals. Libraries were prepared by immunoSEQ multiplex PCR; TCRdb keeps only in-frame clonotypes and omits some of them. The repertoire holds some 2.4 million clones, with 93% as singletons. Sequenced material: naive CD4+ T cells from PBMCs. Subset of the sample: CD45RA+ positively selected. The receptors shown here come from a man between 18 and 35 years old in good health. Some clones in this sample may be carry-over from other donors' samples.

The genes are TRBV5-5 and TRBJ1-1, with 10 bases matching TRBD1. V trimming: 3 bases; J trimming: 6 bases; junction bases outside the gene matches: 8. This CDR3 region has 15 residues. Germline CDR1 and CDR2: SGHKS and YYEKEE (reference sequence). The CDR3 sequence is CASSWGQGIRAEAFF. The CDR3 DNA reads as TGTGCCAGCAGCTGGGGACAGGGGATACGCGCTGAAGCTTTCTTT.

The CDR3 bases are TGTGCCATCACCCCCGGCGGGGAACCAGATACGCAGTATTTT. Translating it yields CAITPGGEPDTQYF. V and J are TRBV10-3 and TRBJ2-3; the D gene is possibly TRBD2 (6 bases). There are 14 residues in the CDR3. With 7 bases removed from V and 4 bases from J, the gap between germline ends came to 15 bases. Germline V gene lookup returns CDR1 ENHRY and CDR2 SYGVKD.

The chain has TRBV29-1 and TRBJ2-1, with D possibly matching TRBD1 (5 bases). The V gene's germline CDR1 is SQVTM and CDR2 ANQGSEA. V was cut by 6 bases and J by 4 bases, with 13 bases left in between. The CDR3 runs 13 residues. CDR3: CSVQQDGYNEQFF. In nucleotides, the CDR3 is TGCAGCGTCCAACAGGACGGGTACAATGAGCAGTTCTTC.

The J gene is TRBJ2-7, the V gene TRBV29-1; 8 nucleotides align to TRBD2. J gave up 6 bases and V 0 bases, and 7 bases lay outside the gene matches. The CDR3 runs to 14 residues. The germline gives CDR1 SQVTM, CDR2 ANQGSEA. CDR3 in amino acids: CSVEDPGLAAEQYF. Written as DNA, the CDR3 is TGCAGCGTTGAAGATCCCGGACTAGCCGCCGAGCAGTACTTC.

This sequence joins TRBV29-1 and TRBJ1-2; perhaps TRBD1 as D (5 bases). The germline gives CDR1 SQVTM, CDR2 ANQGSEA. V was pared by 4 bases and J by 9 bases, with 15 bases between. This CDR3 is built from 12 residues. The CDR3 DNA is TGCAGCGTTGGCCGATCTGGACAAAGCTACACCTTC. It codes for CSVGRSGQSYTF.

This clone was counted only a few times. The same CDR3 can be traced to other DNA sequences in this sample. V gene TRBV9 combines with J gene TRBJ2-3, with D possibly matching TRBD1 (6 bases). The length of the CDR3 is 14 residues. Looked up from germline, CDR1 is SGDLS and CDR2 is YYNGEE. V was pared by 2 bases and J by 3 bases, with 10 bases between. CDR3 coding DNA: TGTGCCAGCAGCGTGACAGGCGAGACAGATACGCAGTATTTT. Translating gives CASSVTGETDTQYF.